These 11 T cell receptor beta chains came from one sample sequenced in a study of T cells in localized non-small cell lung cancer. Assay used: immunoSEQ multiplex PCR; TCRdb lists only in-frame clones, some missing. The table shows tens of thousands of clones, with over 70% occurring only once. Sequences were derived from peripheral blood, sampled before any cancer treatment. These receptors came from a male donor at least 60 years old with stage III squamous cell lung carcinoma.

The V gene is TRBV11-2, the J gene TRBJ2-1; tentatively, D is TRBD2 (6 bases). Between the trimmed V and J ends, which lost 4 bases and 6 bases, there was a span of 7 bases. Germline V gene data show CDR1 as SGHAT and CDR2 as FQNNGV. The CDR3 is 12 residues long. CDR3 DNA: TGTGCCAGCAGCTGGGACTCCAATGAGCAGTTCTTC. This sequence encodes CASSWDSNEQFF.

This chain connects TRBV7-6 to TRBJ2-1, with TRBD2 matching 8 bases. Trimming at V came to 2 bases and at J to 6 bases, leaving 12 bases not matched to a gene. Germline V gene data show CDR1 as SGHVS and CDR2 as FNYEAQ. The CDR3 is 17 amino acids. CDR3 sequence: CASSLRFSGKESNEQFF. CDR3 coding DNA: TGTGCCAGCAGCTTAAGATTTAGCGGGAAGGAGAGCAATGAGCAGTTCTTC.

The J gene is TRBJ2-2, the V gene TRBV5-1; D is unclear. Germline V gives CDR1 SGHRS, CDR2 YFSETQ. Trimming shortened V by 4 bases and J by 3 bases, and 10 bases separated the two germline ends. This CDR3 contains 14 residues. The CDR3: CASSDLPDTGELFF. DNA for the CDR3: TGCGCCAGCAGCGACTTGCCGGACACCGGGGAGCTGTTTTTT.

The chain joins TRBV4-1 to TRBJ1-3; D ambiguous. CDR3 length: 14 amino acids. Germline assignment: CDR1 MGHRA and CDR2 YSYEKL. V lost 1 base and J 2 bases, leaving 6 bases between the germline ends. For the CDR3, the DNA is TGCGCCAGCAGCCAAGTCCAGACTGGAAACACCATATATTTT. The encoded protein is CASSQVQTGNTIYF.

The count of this clone is one. The gene calls are TRBV6-1 and TRBJ2-3; D remains ambiguous. The V gene's germline CDR1 is MNHNS and CDR2 SASEGT. Trimming took 4 bases from V and 5 from J, leaving 4 bases between them. CDR3 length: 11 residues. CDR3 in amino acids: CASSVKDTQYF. In DNA form, the CDR3 reads TGTGCCAGCAGTGTTAAAGATACGCAGTATTTT.

CDR3 bases: TGTGCCAGCAGGTCCAGGGAGACCCAGTACTTC. It specifies CASRSRETQYF. The chain joins TRBV6-1 to TRBJ2-5; the D is unclear. The CDR3 extends over 11 amino acids. Between the trimmed V and J ends, which lost 6 bases and 5 bases, there was a span of 7 bases. Germline lookup yields CDR1 MNHNS and CDR2 SASEGT.

In DNA, the CDR3 is TGTGCCAGCAGCTTAGGTACCGGAGGCAATCAGCCCCAGCATTTT. It encodes CASSLGTGGNQPQHF. J is TRBJ1-5 and V is TRBV7-2; D is unresolved. From germline, CDR1 is SGHTA and CDR2 FQGNSA. The CDR3 loop spans 15 amino acids. V shed 1 base and J shed 2 bases, with 9 bases lying between them.

The V and J genes are TRBV2 and TRBJ2-5; no definite D call. CDR3 length equals 12 residues. The germline CDR1 and CDR2 sequences are SNHLY and FYNNEI. Trimming pared 7 bases from V and 4 bases from J, leaving 10 bases between. The CDR3 here is CASKYVGETQYF. The DNA of the CDR3 is TGTGCCAGCAAGTACGTTGGAGAGACCCAGTACTTC.

The CDR3 coding sequence is TGTGCCTGGACAGGGAGCAATGAGCAGTTCTTC. Its translation is CAWTGSNEQFF. J is TRBJ2-1 and V is TRBV30; D possibly matches TRBD1 or TRBD2 (5 bases each). Germline V CDR1 and CDR2: GTSNPN, SVGIG (reference sequence). Deletions cut 4 bases from V and 6 bases from J, with 7 bases between. The CDR3 runs to 11 residues.

The chain carries TRBV6-1 and TRBJ2-7; no clear D gene. V was trimmed by 6 bases and J by 1 base, leaving 13 bases between them. This CDR3 comprises 14 residues. Germline loops: CDR1 MNHNS, CDR2 SASEGT. For the CDR3, the DNA is TGTGCCAGCAGCCGGACGGAATTTTCCTACGAGCAGTACTTC. This translates into CASSRTEFSYEQYF.

This chain uses TRBV4-2 with TRBJ1-4, with D possibly being TRBD1 (5 bases). V was cut by 1 base and J by 0 bases, with 9 bases left in between. The CDR3 is 16 residues long. Germline assignment: CDR1 LGHNA and CDR2 YNFKEQ. The CDR3 here is CASSQGDSSTNEKLFF. DNA of the CDR3: TGTGCCAGCAGCCAAGGCGACAGCTCAACTAATGAAAAACTGTTTTTT.